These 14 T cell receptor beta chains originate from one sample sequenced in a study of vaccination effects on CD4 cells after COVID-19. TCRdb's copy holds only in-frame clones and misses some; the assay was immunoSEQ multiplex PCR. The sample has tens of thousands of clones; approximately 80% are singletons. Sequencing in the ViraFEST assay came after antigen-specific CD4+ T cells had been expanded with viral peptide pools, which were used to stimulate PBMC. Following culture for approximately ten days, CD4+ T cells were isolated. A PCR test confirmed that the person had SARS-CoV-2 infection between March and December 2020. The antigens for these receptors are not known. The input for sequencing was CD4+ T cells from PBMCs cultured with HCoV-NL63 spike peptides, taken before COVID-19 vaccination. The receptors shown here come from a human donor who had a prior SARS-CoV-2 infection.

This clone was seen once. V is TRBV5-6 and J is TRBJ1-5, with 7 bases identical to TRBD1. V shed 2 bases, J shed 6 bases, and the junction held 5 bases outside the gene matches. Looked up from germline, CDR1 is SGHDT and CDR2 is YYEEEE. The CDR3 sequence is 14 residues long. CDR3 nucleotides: TGTGCCAGCAGCTTCCTACAGGGGTCTCAGCCCCAGCATTTT. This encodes CASSFLQGSQPQHF.

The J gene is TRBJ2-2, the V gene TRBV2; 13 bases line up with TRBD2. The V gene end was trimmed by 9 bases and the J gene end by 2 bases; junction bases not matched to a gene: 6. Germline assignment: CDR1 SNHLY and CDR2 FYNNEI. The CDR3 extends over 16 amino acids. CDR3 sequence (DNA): TGTGCCAGTAGGACTAGCGGGAGCGCAAACACCGGGGAGCTGTTTTTT. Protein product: CASRTSGSANTGELFF.

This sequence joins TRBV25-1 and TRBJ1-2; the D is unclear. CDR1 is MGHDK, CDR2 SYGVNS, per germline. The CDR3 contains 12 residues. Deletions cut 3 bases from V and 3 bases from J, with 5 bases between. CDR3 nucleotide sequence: TGTGCCAGCAGTGAGTGGGACTATGGCTACACCTTC. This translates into CASSEWDYGYTF.

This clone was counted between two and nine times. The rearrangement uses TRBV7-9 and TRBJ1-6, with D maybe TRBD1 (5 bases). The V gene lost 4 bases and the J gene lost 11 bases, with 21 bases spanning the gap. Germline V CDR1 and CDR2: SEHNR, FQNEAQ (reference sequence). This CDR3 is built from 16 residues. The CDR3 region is CASSYKWGIGSAPLHF. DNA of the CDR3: TGTGCCAGCAGCTACAAATGGGGGATAGGTAGTGCACCCCTCCACTTT.

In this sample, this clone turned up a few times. CDR3 region: CASSLAGQGVGYTF. The CDR3 bases are TGTGCCAGCAGCTTGGCTGGACAGGGAGTCGGCTACACCTTC. The genes are TRBV5-4 and TRBJ1-2, with 8 bases lining up with TRBD1. Per the germline V gene, CDR1 is SGHNT and CDR2 is YYREEE (reference sequence). This CDR3 region has 14 residues. Germline trimming cut 0 bases from V and 8 bases from J; bases unmatched to any gene: 6.

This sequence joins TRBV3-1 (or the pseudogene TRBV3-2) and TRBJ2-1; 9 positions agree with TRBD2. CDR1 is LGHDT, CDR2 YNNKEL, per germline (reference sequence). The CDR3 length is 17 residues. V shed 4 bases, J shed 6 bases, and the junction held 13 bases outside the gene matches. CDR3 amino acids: CASSPSGTSLWANEQFF. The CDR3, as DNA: TGTGCCAGCAGCCCTTCCGGGACTAGCCTATGGGCCAATGAGCAGTTCTTC.

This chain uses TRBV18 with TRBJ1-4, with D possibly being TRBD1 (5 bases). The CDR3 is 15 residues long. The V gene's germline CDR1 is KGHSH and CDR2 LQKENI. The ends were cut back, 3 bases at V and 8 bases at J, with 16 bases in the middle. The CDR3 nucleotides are TGTGCCAGCTCACCGCGTGAGGGGTTAGGGGAAAAACTGTTTTTT. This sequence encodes CASSPREGLGEKLFF.

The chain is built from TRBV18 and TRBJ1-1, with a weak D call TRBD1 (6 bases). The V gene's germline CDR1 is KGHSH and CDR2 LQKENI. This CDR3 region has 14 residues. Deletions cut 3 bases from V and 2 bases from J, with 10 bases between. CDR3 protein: CASSPDRYNTEAFF. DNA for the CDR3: TGTGCCAGCTCACCGGACAGATATAACACTGAAGCTTTCTTT.

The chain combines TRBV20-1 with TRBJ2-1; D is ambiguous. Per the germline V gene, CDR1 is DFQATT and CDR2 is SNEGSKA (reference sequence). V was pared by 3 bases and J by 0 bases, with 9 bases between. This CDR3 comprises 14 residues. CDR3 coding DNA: TGCAGTGCTAGTGGTGCTAGCTCCTACAATGAGCAGTTCTTC. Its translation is CSASGASSYNEQFF.

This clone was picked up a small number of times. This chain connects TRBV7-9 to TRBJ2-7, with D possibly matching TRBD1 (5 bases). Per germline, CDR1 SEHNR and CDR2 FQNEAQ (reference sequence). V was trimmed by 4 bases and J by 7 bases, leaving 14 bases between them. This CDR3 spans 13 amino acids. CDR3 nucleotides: TGTGCCAGCAGCTCCCGTGGGGCGCGGGAGCAGTACTTC. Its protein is CASSSRGAREQYF.

CDR3 sequence: CASRAGTINNEQFF. CDR3 DNA sequence: TGTGCCAGCAGGGCCGGGACTATCAACAATGAGCAGTTCTTC. This chain links TRBV2 with TRBJ2-1; 7 bases line up with TRBD2. This CDR3 spans 14 amino acids. CDR1 and CDR2 (germline): SNHLY, FYNNEI. Trimming cost V 6 bases and J 5 bases; bases outside gene matches: 7. The full variable domain, with the rest looked up from reference TRBV2 and TRBJ2-1, is EPEVTQTPSHQVTQMGQEVILRCVPISNHLYFYWYRQILGQKVEFLVSFYNNEISEKSEIFDDQFSVERPDGSNFTLKIRSTKLEDSAMYFCASRAGTINNEQFFGPGTRLTVL.

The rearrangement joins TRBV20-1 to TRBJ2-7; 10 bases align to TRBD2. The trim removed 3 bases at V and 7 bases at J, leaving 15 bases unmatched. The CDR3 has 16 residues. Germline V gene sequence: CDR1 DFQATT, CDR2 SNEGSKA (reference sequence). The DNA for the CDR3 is TGCAGTGCTAGTGGTTTAGCGGCTAGCGGGAGTCGGGAGCAGTACTTC. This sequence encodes CSASGLAASGSREQYF.

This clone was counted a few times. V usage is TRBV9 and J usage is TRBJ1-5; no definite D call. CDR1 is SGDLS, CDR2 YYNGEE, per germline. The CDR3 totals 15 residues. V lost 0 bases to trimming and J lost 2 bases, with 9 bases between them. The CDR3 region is CASSVGAYGNQPQHF. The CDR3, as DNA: TGTGCCAGCAGCGTAGGGGCTTATGGCAATCAGCCCCAGCATTTT.

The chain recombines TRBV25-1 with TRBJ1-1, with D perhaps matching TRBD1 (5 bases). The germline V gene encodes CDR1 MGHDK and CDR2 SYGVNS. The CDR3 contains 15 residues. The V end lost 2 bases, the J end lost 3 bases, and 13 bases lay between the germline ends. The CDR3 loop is CASSEPTLGDTEAFF. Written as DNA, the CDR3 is TGTGCCAGCAGTGAACCCACCCTAGGGGACACTGAAGCTTTCTTT.